Listed below are T cell receptor beta chains from one sample, sequenced in a study of T cell responses to AZD1222 COVID-19 vaccine. Sequencing was performed with immunoSEQ multiplex PCR; in TCRdb, only in-frame clones are kept and a portion is missing. The top ten hold about 6.1% of the sample, which has more than 150,000 clones, 85% to 90% seen once. Sequences were derived from peripheral blood, sampled on day 0 of AZD1222 vaccination. All receptors derive from an adult in good health. Each CDR3 is given with its conserved first and last residue. The order of the fields is J gene, CDR3 length, V gene, CDR3 protein.

>TRBJ1-5|15|TRBV5-8
CASSLGTGGRQPQHF
>TRBJ2-1|16|TRBV3-1/TRBV3-2
CASSLSGAGATGEQFF
>TRBJ1-5|18|TRBV6-1
CASSEARTGDRSNQPQHF
>TRBJ2-7|15|TRBV5-1
CASSFLGGGNYEQYF
>TRBJ1-2|12|TRBV6-5
CASNRQSYGYTF
>TRBJ1-3|15|TRBV9
CASSATTGGSNTIYF
>TRBJ2-3|16|TRBV19
CASSFAPGGSTDTQYF
>TRBJ1-4|19|TRBV7-9
CASSLAPSGLQGAGEKLFF
>TRBJ1-4|15|TRBV9
CASSPRYATNEKLFF
>TRBJ2-7|14|TRBV7-2
CASNKRDSDYEQYF
>TRBJ2-7|14|TRBV28
CASSHGIGMYEQYF
>TRBJ1-2|13|TRBV28
CASSLQGAYGYTF
>TRBJ1-5|14|TRBV18
CASSQQRGNQPQHF
>TRBJ1-6|12|TRBV27
CFGGTYNSPLHF
>TRBJ2-5|16|TRBV6-5
CASSFLGTGGLETQYF
>TRBJ2-1|14|TRBV19
CASSQGTAYNEQFF
>TRBJ2-2|13|TRBV5-6
CASSKTRRGELFF
>TRBJ2-1|14|TRBV5-1
CASSTLGLPNEQFF
>TRBJ2-1|16|TRBV19
CASSPRSGSTRDEQFF
>TRBJ2-5|16|TRBV9
CASSVDYRGSPETQYF
>TRBJ1-1|15|TRBV10-3
CATSRPFFVNTEAFF
>TRBJ2-6|18|TRBV4-3
CASSQDGTGAAGANVLTF
>TRBJ1-3|16|TRBV5-1
CASSLQGIGSGNTIYF
>TRBJ1-5|14|TRBV6-5
CASTVRGANQPQHF
>TRBJ1-2|14|TRBV30
CAWSDGTAREGYTF
>TRBJ1-1|15|TRBV9
CASSVDGLMNTEAFF
>TRBJ2-2|11|TRBV29-1
CSVTQTGELFF
>TRBJ2-7|15|TRBV19
CASSVQDVPTYEQYF
>TRBJ1-3|15|TRBV6-5
CASSYSNFAGNTIYF
>TRBJ1-5|15|TRBV5-6
CASSLKLRESQPQHF
>TRBJ1-5|13|TRBV24-1
CATQGQGAGPQHF
>TRBJ2-1|11|TRBV24-1
CATNYLDEQFF
>TRBJ2-7|13|TRBV9
CASSRQDSYEQYF
>TRBJ2-2|15|TRBV28
CASSPQSGSGGELFF
>TRBJ1-3|14|TRBV28
CASSFGTVRNTIYF
>TRBJ1-4|17|TRBV5-1
CASSWDRERATNEKLFF
>TRBJ1-5|12|TRBV12-3/TRBV12-4
CASSLGPGDQHF
>TRBJ2-5|15|TRBV19
CASSIERGRQETQYF
>TRBJ2-1|13|TRBV12-3/TRBV12-4
CASSLRGSDEQFF
>TRBJ2-7|12|TRBV7-2
CASSSLHQEQYF
>TRBJ1-5|15|TRBV28
CASKPGRTSHQPQHF
>TRBJ1-1|15|TRBV6-1
CASSDNPTVNTEAFF
>TRBJ2-7|13|TRBV12-3/TRBV12-4
CASSLVNRYEQYF
>TRBJ2-4|18|TRBV18
CASSPPISEVLAKNIQYF
>TRBJ2-3|19|TRBV24-1
CATSDLKGQGSFGQHTQYF
>TRBJ2-7|12|TRBV6-6
CASSLNPYEQYF
>TRBJ2-2|12|TRBV24-1
CATGRGTGELFF
>TRBJ1-6|14|TRBV6-5
CASRPGFYNSPLHF
>TRBJ1-5|16|TRBV19
CASSILPRGGNQPQHF
>TRBJ1-5|13|TRBV19
CATQDYSNQPQHF
>TRBJ1-5|14|TRBV28
CASTGPGGNQPQHF
>TRBJ1-2|15|TRBV28
CASSSRDRINYGYTF
>TRBJ1-5|16|TRBV30
CAWSVTGTGAHQPQHF